The 27 T cell receptor beta chains presented below share a single source sample, sequenced in a study of tissue T cells after allogeneic stem cell transplantation. The repertoire was sequenced with immunoSEQ multiplex PCR; TCRdb's copy has only in-frame clones and lacks some. The table has roughly 8,000 clones, 36% seen once. As to time point: mouse harvest day 14 after allogeneic transplant. Tail vein injection delivered 10^7 T-cell-depleted bone marrow cells and 10^6 splenic CD5+ T cells. Sequencing was performed on skin. The source is a female BALB/c mouse given C57BL/6 T cells with graft-versus-host disease after an allogeneic hematopoietic cell transplant.

This clone was seen a handful of times. Gene and germline names: mouse. The read stops 1 residue short of the end of the CDR3; the missing end is completed from the germline J gene. This chain connects TRBV3 to TRBJ1-2; D may be TRBD1 (5 bases). This CDR3 contains 14 residues. V was shortened by 0 bases and J by 5 bases, with 10 bases between the two germline ends. The V gene's germline CDR1 is SNHLY and CDR2 FYNGKV (reference sequence). The CDR3 reads CASSLAPEGSDYTF. The sequenced CDR3 bases are TGTGCCAGCAGCTTAGCGCCGGAGGGGTCCGACTACACC.

By sample fraction, this clone is medium-sized. All gene names here are mouse names. Read sequence stops 1 residue before the CDR3 end, and the germline J gene provides the missing end. V gene TRBV26 combines with J gene TRBJ2-7; D unclear. This CDR3 is 12 amino acids long. Germline CDR1 and CDR2: KGHPV and FQNQEV (reference sequence). The V and J ends lost 3 bases and 4 bases respectively, with 7 bases between them. The sequenced CDR3 bases are TGTGCCAGCAGTCTCCCGGGATATGAACAGTAC. Translating gives CASSLPGYEQY. The complete CDR3 reads CASSLPGYEQYF.

This clone was counted only a few times. Genes and germline come from the mouse. The read terminates 1 residue ahead of where the CDR3 ends, so the germline J gene completes it. The chain links TRBV26 to TRBJ2-7; 8 bases agree with TRBD1. The ends lost 4 bases at V and 5 bases at J; junction bases unmatched: 1. The CDR3 has 12 amino acids. The germline gives CDR1 KGHPV, CDR2 FQNQEV (reference sequence). The DNA read from the CDR3 is TGTGCCAGCAGTCAGACAGGGGATGAACAGTAC. Amino acids: CASSQTGDEQY. The full-length CDR3 reads as CASSQTGDEQYF.

Comments on this clone: Gene names are mouse gene names. From the germline J gene comes the end of the CDR3, since the read stops 1 residue before it. The J gene is TRBJ1-1, the V gene TRBV26; no definite D call. Germline V gene data show CDR1 as KGHPV and CDR2 as FQNQEV (reference sequence). Trimming stripped 2 bases from V and 1 base from J, with 5 bases between. The CDR3 is 13 residues long. The CDR3 region is CASSLAINTEVFF. CDR3 DNA (partial): TGTGCCAGCAGTCTGGCAATAAACACAGAAGTCTTC.

On this clone itself: Each gene name is a mouse one. Read coverage stops 1 residue before the CDR3 terminus; the germline J gene supplies the remainder. V gene TRBV26 combines with J gene TRBJ2-7, with TRBD2 matching over 12 bases. V lost 3 bases to trimming and J lost 3 bases; unmatched junction nucleotides: 3. The CDR3 is 15 residues long. The germline gives CDR1 KGHPV, CDR2 FQNQEV (reference sequence). The sequenced part of the CDR3 DNA is TGTGCCAGCAGTCTCCGGGACTGGGGGGTCTATGAACAGTAC. Its protein is CASSLRDWGVYEQY. Given in full, the CDR3 is CASSLRDWGVYEQYF.

This clone qualifies as medium-sized. The gene names here belong to mouse. Sequencing ends 1 residue short of the CDR3 end; the germline J gene provides the rest. The chain recombines TRBV1 with TRBJ2-3; no firm D call. Germline V CDR1 and CDR2: NSQYPW, LRSPGD (reference sequence). The germline V and J ends were trimmed by 3 bases and 6 bases, with 7 bases remaining between them. The CDR3 sequence is 12 residues long. The part of the CDR3 DNA that was read is TGCACCTGCAGTGCCCCGTTGGAAACGCTGTAT. Translation: CTCSAPLETLY. The full CDR3 sequence reads CTCSAPLETLYF.

This clone was observed a handful of times. Gene names denote mouse genes. The read ends 1 residue early relative to the CDR3; the germline J gene fills the gap. V usage is TRBV16 and J usage is TRBJ2-3; D not resolved. The CDR3 extends over 14 amino acids. Trimming stripped 3 bases from V and 0 bases from J, with 7 bases between. Germline CDR1 and CDR2: SGHSA and FRNQAP. The CDR3 bases that were read are TGTGCAAGCAGCTTCACAACTAGTGCAGAAACGCTGTAT. It codes for CASSFTTSAETLY. The CDR3 in full is CASSFTTSAETLYF.

This clone was seen a single time. Mouse gene names apply. Read coverage stops 1 residue before the CDR3 terminus; the germline J gene supplies the remainder. The sample contains more than one DNA sequence encoding this CDR3. The J gene is TRBJ2-2, the V gene TRBV26; D uncertain. Deletions cut 2 bases from V and 2 bases from J, with 3 bases between. CDR1 KGHPV and CDR2 FQNQEV come from the germline V gene (reference sequence). This CDR3 has 13 amino acids. CDR3 in amino acids: CASSLGNTGQLYF. The part of the CDR3 DNA that was read is TGTGCCAGCAGTCTGGGGAACACCGGGCAGCTCTAC. The whole variable domain, remainder taken from reference TRBV26 and TRBJ2-2, is NSKVIQTPRYLVKGQGQKAKMRCIPEKGHPVVFWYQQNKNNEFKFLINFQNQEVLQQIDMTEKRFSAECPSNSPCSLEIQSSEAGDSALYLCASSLGNTGQLYFGEGSKLTVL.

This clone was found a few times. Mouse names are used for the genes. The sequence runs out 1 residue before the end of the CDR3; the remainder is reconstructed from the germline J gene. J is TRBJ2-5 and V is TRBV26; TRBD2 matches at 7 bases. Trimming at V came to 2 bases and at J to 2 bases, leaving 4 bases not matched to a gene. Germline V lookup: CDR1 KGHPV, CDR2 FQNQEV (reference sequence). The CDR3 sequence is 15 residues long. The CDR3 sequence: CASSLGLGVQDTQYF. The part of the CDR3 DNA that was read is TGTGCCAGCAGTCTGGGGCTGGGGGTCCAAGACACCCAGTAC.

With respect to this clone: The gene names given are mouse names. The read finishes 1 residue shy of the CDR3 end, and the germline J gene is used to complete it. This rearrangement joins TRBV3 to TRBJ2-5; 8 positions agree with TRBD2. Germline CDR1 SNHLY, CDR2 FYNGKV (reference sequence). The CDR3 has 14 amino acids. J gave up 3 bases and V 4 bases, and 3 bases lay outside the gene matches. The CDR3 protein is CASSSTGGQDTQYF. The CDR3 bases that were read are TGTGCCAGCAGCTCTACTGGGGGTCAAGACACCCAGTAC.

This clone appeared a few times. The listed genes are named as in mouse. The read is 1 residue too short to cover the CDR3 end, so that end is filled in from the germline J gene. This chain links TRBV26 with TRBJ1-3; weak D call: TRBD1 (6 bases). The V gene lost 6 bases and the J gene lost 5 bases, with 8 bases spanning the gap. Germline CDR1 reads KGHPV; CDR2 reads FQNQEV (reference sequence). This CDR3 is 12 amino acids long. The CDR3 spells CASSRDRNTLYF. The covered CDR3 bases are TGTGCCAGCAGCCGGGACAGAAATACGCTCTAT. The full variable domain, its missing parts supplied by reference TRBV26 and TRBJ1-3, is NSKVIQTPRYLVKGQGQKAKMRCIPEKGHPVVFWYQQNKNNEFKFLINFQNQEVLQQIDMTEKRFSAECPSNSPCSLEIQSSEAGDSALYLCASSRDRNTLYFGEGSRLIVV.

Relative to its sample, this clone is medium-sized. The gene symbols are mouse symbols. The read is 1 residue too short to cover the CDR3 end, so that end is filled in from the germline J gene. The V and J genes are TRBV26 and TRBJ1-3; D gene uncertain. The CDR3 totals 13 residues. CDR1 and CDR2 (germline): KGHPV, FQNQEV (reference sequence). V gave up 8 bases and J gave up 0 bases, with 8 bases separating them. Here the CDR3 reads CASYKNSGNTLYF. The part of the CDR3 DNA that was read is TGTGCCAGCTACAAAAATTCTGGAAATACGCTCTAT.

A few counts support this clone. The genes are named according to mouse. The CDR3 is cut off 1 residue early in the read; its end comes from the germline J gene. The gene calls are TRBV3 and TRBJ2-3; D remains unclear. This CDR3 region has 15 residues. Germline assignment: CDR1 SNHLY and CDR2 FYNGKV (reference sequence). The V and J ends lost 4 bases and 0 bases respectively, with 11 bases between them. The sequenced part of the CDR3 DNA is TGTGCCAGCAGCTCGACCGGATCTAGTGCAGAAACGCTGTAT. This encodes CASSSTGSSAETLY. The CDR3, in full, reads CASSSTGSSAETLYF.

Concerning this clone: Any gene name here is a mouse gene name. Sequencing ends 1 residue short of the CDR3 end; the germline J gene provides the rest. This chain uses TRBV26 with TRBJ2-2, with D hard to call. Looked up from germline, CDR1 is KGHPV and CDR2 is FQNQEV (reference sequence). Trimming pared 4 bases from V and 1 base from J, leaving 4 bases between. The CDR3 runs 13 residues. The CDR3 protein is CASSRENTGQLYF. The DNA read from the CDR3 is TGTGCCAGCAGTCGGGAAAACACCGGGCAGCTCTAC.

To note about this clone: Genes and germline come from the mouse. The read falls 1 residue short of the CDR3 end, and the missing part is taken from the germline J gene. V gene TRBV24 combines with J gene TRBJ1-6; no definite D call. TRBJ1-6 is identified as an open reading frame with a role that is uncertain. Trimming pared 2 bases from V and 0 bases from J, leaving 5 bases between. Germline CDR1 and CDR2: KGHTA and FRNEEI. This CDR3 is 15 amino acids long. The DNA read from the CDR3 is TGTGCCAGCAGTCTGCAGTCTTCCTATAATTCGCCCCTCTAC. Protein: CASSLQSSYNSPLY. The whole CDR3 sequence reads CASSLQSSYNSPLYF.

By share of the sample, this clone is medium-sized. Gene and germline names: mouse. The read is 1 residue too short to cover the CDR3 end, so that end is filled in from the germline J gene. The rearrangement uses TRBV26 and TRBJ1-5; D gene unclear. In germline, CDR1 is KGHPV, CDR2 FQNQEV (reference sequence). This CDR3 comprises 13 residues. With 4 bases removed from V and 1 base from J, the gap between germline ends came to 5 bases. CDR3 DNA (partial): TGTGCCAGCAGTCGCCAGAACAACCAGGCTCCGCTT. It translates to CASSRQNNQAPL. The CDR3 reads in full as CASSRQNNQAPLF.

To note about this clone: Gene names and germline refer to mouse. The CDR3 is cut off 1 residue early in the read; its end comes from the germline J gene. V gene TRBV12-2 combines with J gene TRBJ2-4, with a tentative D call TRBD2 (6 bases). V was cut by 0 bases and J by 0 bases, with 12 bases left in between. The germline V gene encodes CDR1 SGHLS and CDR2 HYDKME. This CDR3 contains 16 residues. The part of the CDR3 DNA that was read is TGTGCCAGCTCTCTCGGGCTGGGGCCTAGTCAAAACACCTTGTAC. Protein product: CASSLGLGPSQNTLY. From start to end, the CDR3 is CASSLGLGPSQNTLYF.

By sample share, this clone is medium-sized. Genes here carry mouse names. The CDR3 is cut off 1 residue early in the read; its end comes from the germline J gene. The V and J genes are TRBV14 and TRBJ2-2; 7 bases agree with TRBD1. Germline CDR1 is SGHDT and CDR2 is FRDEAV. The CDR3 extends over 16 amino acids. V was clipped by 4 bases and J by 0 bases; unmatched bases: 6. CDR3 sequence: CASSQPTGTNTGQLYF. CDR3 bases read: TGTGCCAGCAGTCAGCCGACAGGGACAAACACCGGGCAGCTCTAC.

This clone has only one observation. The listed genes are named as in mouse. The DNA ends 1 residue before the CDR3 does, and the rest of the CDR3 is filled in from the germline J gene. J is TRBJ2-7 and V is TRBV26; 10 nucleotides line up with TRBD2. The junction had 7 bases not matched to a gene; V was cut back by 6 bases and J by 2 bases. The CDR3 consists of 15 residues. Germline CDR1 reads KGHPV; CDR2 reads FQNQEV (reference sequence). CDR3 residues: CASSPWGGAPYEQYF. The CDR3 DNA, read in part, is TGTGCCAGCAGCCCCTGGGGGGGCGCGCCCTATGAACAGTAC.

Notes on this clone: Gene names denote mouse genes. The DNA ends 1 residue before the CDR3 does, and the rest of the CDR3 is filled in from the germline J gene. V and J are TRBV13-1 and TRBJ2-4; D may match TRBD1 or TRBD2 (6 bases each). V dropped 2 bases and J dropped 3 bases, with 10 bases sitting between them. CDR1 and CDR2 (germline): NSHNY, SYGAGN. The CDR3 is 14 residues long. CDR3 DNA (partial): TGTGCCAGCAGTGAAGGGGGGAGGCAAAACACCTTGTAC. Translated: CASSEGGRQNTLY. The whole CDR3 is CASSEGGRQNTLYF.

By share, this clone counts as medium-sized. Gene names and germline refer to mouse. Different DNA sequences within this sample yield the same CDR3. CDR3 residues: CASSLQGAYEQYF. The sequenced part of the CDR3 DNA is TGTGCCAGCAGTCTACAGGGGGCCTATGAACAGTAC. The V call is TRBV26, the J call TRBJ2-7, with 8 bases that match TRBD1. The read is 1 residue too short to cover the CDR3 end, so that end is filled in from the germline J gene. CDR3 length equals 13 residues. Germline V lookup: CDR1 KGHPV, CDR2 FQNQEV (reference sequence). The V segment lost 3 bases and the J segment 2 bases; nucleotides outside the gene matches: 0. The full variable domain, with the rest looked up from reference TRBV26 and TRBJ2-7, is NSKVIQTPRYLVKGQGQKAKMRCIPEKGHPVVFWYQQNKNNEFKFLINFQNQEVLQQIDMTEKRFSAECPSNSPCSLEIQSSEAGDSALYLCASSLQGAYEQYFGPGTRLTVL.

This clone is termed medium-sized. Gene names are mouse gene names. The read ends 1 residue shy of where the CDR3 ends; the end is completed using the germline J gene. This rearrangement joins TRBV26 to TRBJ2-4; D gene uncertain. The V gene's germline CDR1 is KGHPV and CDR2 FQNQEV (reference sequence). V was shortened by 6 bases and J by 2 bases, with 9 bases between the two germline ends. This CDR3 comprises 13 residues. CDR3 DNA (partial): TGTGCCAGCAGAGACAAATCTCAAAACACCTTGTAC. Translation gives CASRDKSQNTLY. The entire CDR3 is CASRDKSQNTLYF.

This clone is labeled medium-sized. The germline and genes are mouse ones. The read ends 1 residue shy of where the CDR3 ends; the end is completed using the germline J gene. The V and J genes are TRBV13-1 and TRBJ2-4; TRBD2 matches at 14 bases. The CDR3 sequence is 16 residues long. Germline CDR1 and CDR2: NSHNY and SYGAGN. Trimming cost V 2 bases and J 3 bases; bases outside gene matches: 2. CDR3 DNA, as far as it was read: TGTGCCAGCAGTGAGGGACTGGGGGGGCGCCAAAACACCTTGTAC. Translation: CASSEGLGGRQNTLY. The CDR3 as a whole reads CASSEGLGGRQNTLYF.

Notes on this clone: Mouse germline and gene names are used. The read is 1 residue too short to cover the CDR3 end, so that end is filled in from the germline J gene. J is TRBJ2-4 and V is TRBV26; D possibly corresponds to TRBD2 (5 bases). Germline lookup yields CDR1 KGHPV and CDR2 FQNQEV (reference sequence). The CDR3 extends over 13 amino acids. Trimming cost V 3 bases and J 3 bases, with 7 bases left between them. CDR3 loop: CASSLAGQNTLYF. The CDR3 bases that were read are TGTGCCAGCAGTCTCGCTGGGCAAAACACCTTGTAC.

Remarks on this clone: The gene names given are mouse names. The read comes to an end 1 residue before the CDR3 does, leaving the germline J gene to fill in the end. J is TRBJ2-4 and V is TRBV13-1; D is possibly TRBD1 (6 bases). Trimming stripped 4 bases from V and 2 bases from J, with 11 bases between. The CDR3 consists of 14 residues. From germline, CDR1 is NSHNY and CDR2 SYGAGN. CDR3 amino acids: CASSPGQLQNTLYF. The DNA read from the CDR3 is TGTGCCAGCAGTCCGGGACAACTTCAAAACACCTTGTAC.

Of note for this clone: Gene names refer to mouse genes. Sequencing ends 1 residue short of the CDR3 end; the germline J gene provides the rest. Other DNA sequences in this specimen translate into the identical CDR3. The chain has TRBV26 and TRBJ1-2, with D possibly matching TRBD1 (5 bases). CDR1 and CDR2 (germline): KGHPV, FQNQEV (reference sequence). V was clipped by 3 bases and J by 0 bases, with 5 bases between them. The length of the CDR3 is 13 residues. CDR3 DNA (partial): TGTGCCAGCAGTCTACAGGCAAACTCCGACTACACC. This encodes CASSLQANSDYT. The entire CDR3 is CASSLQANSDYTF.

Remarks on this clone: Mouse germline and gene names are used. The DNA ends 1 residue before the CDR3 does, and the rest of the CDR3 is filled in from the germline J gene. V and J are TRBV26 and TRBJ1-3; D ambiguous. CDR1 is KGHPV, CDR2 FQNQEV, per germline (reference sequence). The CDR3 consists of 12 residues. Trimming left V 3 bases short and J 4 bases short, with 4 bases between. CDR3 DNA, as far as it was read: TGTGCCAGCAGTCTACAGGGAAATACGCTCTAT. It codes for CASSLQGNTLY. The whole CDR3 reads CASSLQGNTLYF.